Each of the 11 T cell receptor beta chains below was sequenced from the same sample in a study of cytomegalovirus exposure and HLA in healthy donors. Sequencing was performed with immunoSEQ multiplex PCR; in TCRdb, only in-frame clones are kept and a portion is missing. The sample lists about 63,000 clones, 70% to 90% occurring once. Sequencing was carried out using PBMCs. These receptors were obtained from a woman between 18 and 29 years old in good health and CMV-seronegative.

The V gene is TRBV6-5, the J gene TRBJ1-2; 8 nucleotides line up with TRBD1. Per germline, CDR1 MNHEY and CDR2 SVGAGI. The CDR3 runs 14 residues. The J segment lost 6 bases and the V segment lost 6 bases, leaving 9 bases of the junction unmatched. In nucleotides, the CDR3 is TGTGCCAGCAGCCGGACAGGGAACGACCATGGCTACACCTTC. It is translated as CASSRTGNDHGYTF.

The chain uses TRBV28 and TRBJ2-7, with D possibly being TRBD1 (6 bases). The CDR3 has 14 residues. Trimming shortened V by 4 bases and J by 3 bases, and 13 bases separated the two germline ends. Germline-derived CDR1 and CDR2 are MDHEN and SYDVKM. The CDR3 reads CASSSPGQIYEQYF. The CDR3 region has the DNA TGTGCCAGCAGTTCCCCCGGACAGATCTACGAGCAGTACTTC.

This chain uses TRBV11-1 with TRBJ2-1; 7 positions agree with TRBD2. Germline V gene lookup returns CDR1 SGHAT and CDR2 FQDESV (reference sequence). CDR3 size: 14 residues. The trim removed 1 base at V and 7 bases at J, leaving 4 bases unmatched. CDR3 nucleotides: TGTGCCAGCAGCTTAGTCGCGGGACTAAATGAGCAGTTCTTC. Encoded protein: CASSLVAGLNEQFF.

V and J are TRBV2 and TRBJ2-1; D uncertain. Germline loops: CDR1 SNHLY, CDR2 FYNNEI. V was pared by 7 bases and J by 0 bases, with 4 bases between. CDR3 size: 12 residues. The CDR3 region is CASTSSYNEQFF. For the CDR3, the DNA is TGTGCCAGCACCAGCTCCTACAATGAGCAGTTCTTC.

J is TRBJ2-7 and V is TRBV6-1; TRBD2 aligns across 12 bases. The V gene's germline CDR1 is MNHNS and CDR2 SASEGT. The trim removed 4 bases at V and 7 bases at J, leaving 8 bases unmatched. This CDR3 is 15 amino acids long. CDR3 DNA sequence: TGTGCCAGCAGTGTGAGACTAGCGGGAGTTGAAGAGCAGTACTTC. This gives the protein CASSVRLAGVEEQYF.

To note about this clone: At one of its ends the junction is not consistent with the germline gene, which may arise from a read error. The genes are TRBV6-6 and TRBJ2-1, with 11 nucleotides matching TRBD2. The CDR3 sequence is 15 residues long. The germline CDR1 and CDR2 sequences are MNHNY and SVGAGI (reference sequence). CDR3 region: CASRGTSGYYDEQFF. The DNA of the CDR3 is TGTGCCAGCAGGGGGACTAGCGGATACTACGATGAGCAGTTCTTC.

This clone has just one count. CDR3 region: CASSDNGQGGATSQPQHF. CDR3 DNA: TGTGCCAGCAGTGACAATGGGCAGGGAGGGGCCACTAGTCAGCCCCAGCATTTT. This sequence joins TRBV6-4 and TRBJ1-5; D may be TRBD1 (5 bases). The CDR3 covers 18 residues. Trimming left V 2 bases short and J 6 bases short, with 23 bases between. Per germline, CDR1 MRHNA and CDR2 SNTAGT.

J is TRBJ1-1 and V is TRBV28; D gene unclear. Between the trimmed V and J ends, which lost 4 bases and 6 bases, there was a span of 9 bases. CDR1 and CDR2 (germline): MDHEN, SYDVKM. The length of the CDR3 is 12 residues. The chain's CDR3 is CASSSRIPEAFF. The CDR3 bases are TGTGCCAGCAGTTCCAGGATCCCTGAAGCTTTCTTT.

J is TRBJ2-1 and V is TRBV7-9; 9 nucleotides agree with TRBD2. This CDR3 has 16 amino acids. Unmatched junction bases numbered 12, after V lost 4 bases and J lost 8 bases. The V gene's germline CDR1 is SEHNR and CDR2 FQNEAQ (reference sequence). The CDR3, as DNA: TGTGCCAGCAGCTATGCCGGCGGGAGGGCCGGAGATGAGCAGTTCTTC. Translation: CASSYAGGRAGDEQFF.

The chain couples TRBV9 to TRBJ2-3, with TRBD2 identical over 8 bases. Losses at the gene ends were 0 bases for V and 2 bases for J; bases not matched to a gene: 8. The CDR3 has 17 amino acids. Germline V gene lookup returns CDR1 SGDLS and CDR2 YYNGEE. This CDR3 is CASSVATGLENTDTQYF. The CDR3 DNA is TGTGCCAGCAGCGTAGCTACGGGACTAGAGAACACAGATACGCAGTATTTT.

The chain employs TRBV7-2 and TRBJ2-1; the match to TRBD2 covers 7 bases. Germline V CDR1 and CDR2: SGHTA, FQGNSA. Germline trimming cut 3 bases from V and 0 bases from J; bases unmatched to any gene: 5. CDR3 length: 16 amino acids. CDR3 residues: CASSLSGGSSYNEQFF. CDR3 nucleotide sequence: TGTGCCAGCAGCTTGTCCGGGGGGAGCTCCTACAATGAGCAGTTCTTC.